The 22 T cell receptor beta chains reported below all come from one sample, sequenced in a study of T-cell reconstitution after alpha-beta-depleted transplantation in children. A library of TCRbeta sequences, prepared with unique molecular identifiers, was generated. TCRdb reprocessed the PCR reads with MiXCR, giving one entry per CDR3 protein. In the table there are approximately 210,000 distinct CDR3 sequences, more than 15% of which are singletons. Sequenced material: PBMCs, mostly from graft donor cells, taken 360 days after TCRalphabeta/CD19-depleted stem cell transplant. These receptor sequences come from a male patient aged 2 to 9 who had a stem cell transplant for acute lymphoblastic leukemia, so the T cells may come from the graft donor.

This clonotype occurred a few times. This sequence joins TRBV7-2 and TRBJ2-7, with D hard to call. The CDR3 covers 11 residues. V lost 4 bases, J lost 5 bases, and 6 bases lay in between. Germline V lookup: CDR1 SGHTA, CDR2 FQGNSA. CDR3 in amino acids: CASSWADEQYF. CDR3 bases: TGTGCCAGCAGCTGGGCAGACGAGCAGTACTTC.

This chain links TRBV4-3 with TRBJ2-7, with D possibly TRBD1 on 5 matching bases. Per germline, CDR1 LGHNA and CDR2 YSLEER. The CDR3 consists of 16 residues. The ends were cut back, 6 bases at V and 0 bases at J, with 18 bases in the middle. Written as DNA, the CDR3 is TGCGCCAGCAGTGACGGTAGGGGTTTCGGCTCCTACGAGCAGTACTTC. This sequence encodes CASSDGRGFGSYEQYF.

This clonotype was recorded a few times. The chain is built from TRBV20-1 and TRBJ1-5; 8 nucleotides align to TRBD1. Looked up from germline, CDR1 is DFQATT and CDR2 is SNEGSKA (reference sequence). V dropped 6 bases and J dropped 5; count of bases not matched to a gene: 9. The CDR3 totals 14 residues. The CDR3: CSADSTGDYQPQHF. The CDR3 coding sequence is TGCAGTGCGGATTCGACAGGGGATTATCAGCCCCAGCATTTT.

V and J are TRBV20-1 and TRBJ2-5, with a possible D match to TRBD2 (6 bases). Trimming cost V 7 bases and J 4 bases, with 16 bases left between them. CDR1 and CDR2 from the germline V gene are DFQATT and SNEGSKA (reference sequence). There are 13 residues in the CDR3. The DNA for the CDR3 is TGCAGTGTCGAGGCGGGACGCTTAGAGACCCAGTACTTC. Its protein product is CSVEAGRLETQYF.

This clonotype has at least ten counts. This rearrangement joins TRBV5-1 to TRBJ1-6, with D unclear. The CDR3 has 14 amino acids. The V gene's germline CDR1 is SGHRS and CDR2 YFSETQ. Trimming stripped 5 bases from V and 9 bases from J, with 15 bases between. CDR3 in amino acids: CASSSGEGASPLHF. The DNA for the CDR3 is TGCGCCAGCAGTTCTGGTGAGGGAGCTTCACCCCTCCACTTT.

This clonotype came up a few times. The chain has TRBV20-1 and TRBJ2-7, with TRBD2 as a possible D gene (5 bases). This CDR3 contains 11 residues. V was trimmed by 5 bases and J by 7 bases, leaving 12 bases between them. CDR1 and CDR2 from the germline V gene are DFQATT and SNEGSKA (reference sequence). This CDR3 reads CSAVGGQEQYF. CDR3 in DNA: TGCAGTGCTGTCGGCGGGCAGGAGCAGTACTTC.

The chain uses TRBV7-2 and TRBJ1-3; D uncertain. Germline CDR1 SGHTA, CDR2 FQGNSA. The CDR3 length is 14 residues. The V gene lost 5 bases and the J gene lost 4 bases, with 12 bases spanning the gap. The DNA for the CDR3 is TGTGCCAGCAGCAGGACCCTACGCGGAAACACCATATATTTT. This gives the protein CASSRTLRGNTIYF.

This clonotype was found a few times. The rearrangement uses TRBV4-3 and TRBJ2-2; weak D call: TRBD2 (6 bases). The V and J ends lost 4 bases and 4 bases respectively, with 10 bases between them. Germline V gene sequence: CDR1 LGHNA, CDR2 YSLEER. CDR3 length: 14 amino acids. The CDR3 loop reads CASSLGLTTGELFF. For the CDR3, the DNA is TGCGCCAGCAGCCTGGGACTCACCACCGGGGAGCTGTTTTTT.

V is TRBV7-2 and J is TRBJ1-6, with TRBD1 as a possible D gene (5 bases). The CDR3 runs 16 residues. Germline V lookup: CDR1 SGHTA, CDR2 FQGNSA. Trimming removed 4 bases from V and 5 bases from J, with 15 bases in between. For the CDR3, the DNA is TGTGCCAGCAGCTACGCCGGGGGAAGCAATAATTCACCCCTCCACTTT. Residues: CASSYAGGSNNSPLHF.

The chain employs TRBV3-1 and TRBJ2-2; D is perhaps TRBD1 or TRBD2 (5 bases each). Trimming pared 5 bases from V and 1 base from J, leaving 14 bases between. CDR3 length equals 16 residues. The germline V gene has CDR1 LGHDT and CDR2 YNNKEL (reference sequence). This CDR3 is CASSESPGRNTGELFF. The CDR3, as DNA: TGTGCCAGCAGCGAATCTCCGGGACGGAACACCGGGGAGCTGTTTTTT.

The chain joins TRBV6-5 to TRBJ2-3, with 8 bases identical to TRBD2. CDR3 size: 16 residues. V shed 2 bases and J 1 base; nucleotides not matched to a gene: 5. Germline values: CDR1 MNHEY, CDR2 SVGAGI. CDR3 in DNA: TGTGCCAGCAGTTACCCTGGACTAGCTGGCACAGATACGCAGTATTTT. Protein: CASSYPGLAGTDTQYF.

The chain combines TRBV14 with TRBJ2-7; 7 positions match TRBD2. CDR1 is SGHDN and CDR2 is FVKESK in the germline V gene. V shed 5 bases, J shed 0 bases, and the junction held 7 bases outside the gene matches. The CDR3 sequence is 15 residues long. The CDR3 here is CASSANGRPSYEQYF. In nucleotides, the CDR3 is TGTGCCAGCAGCGCAAACGGGAGGCCCTCCTACGAGCAGTACTTC.

The chain carries TRBV12-3 or TRBV12-4 and TRBJ2-7; tentative D call: TRBD1 (5 bases). Deletions cut 8 bases from V and 0 bases from J, with 11 bases between. This CDR3 region has 13 residues. The CDR3 protein is CASRQGGSYEQYF. DNA of the CDR3: TGTGCCAGCCGCCAGGGCGGCTCCTACGAGCAGTACTTC.

The chain has TRBV5-1 and TRBJ1-1; D might be TRBD1 (5 bases). V shed 3 bases and J shed 3 bases, with 15 bases lying between them. This CDR3 region has 15 residues. Germline values: CDR1 SGHRS, CDR2 YFSETQ. Written as DNA, the CDR3 is TGCGCCAGCAGCTCCCGGACAAGAGGGGACACTGAAGCTTTCTTT. It encodes CASSSRTRGDTEAFF.

A few counts support this clonotype. The chain couples TRBV5-1 to TRBJ1-6; unclear D gene. The CDR3 length is 16 residues. Trimming stripped 1 base from V and 7 bases from J, with 15 bases between. CDR1 and CDR2 from the germline V gene are SGHRS and YFSETQ. CDR3 residues: CASSLKAGLRNSPLHF. CDR3 DNA: TGCGCCAGCAGCTTGAAGGCTGGGCTTCGGAATTCACCCCTCCACTTT.

The chain employs TRBV27 and TRBJ1-4, with D possibly being TRBD1 (6 bases). The CDR3 runs 18 residues. The V end was cut by 3 bases, the J end by 2 bases, with 19 bases between. Germline V gene data show CDR1 as MNHEY and CDR2 as SMNVEV (reference sequence). CDR3 amino acids: CASSFNGRGGRTNEKLFF. The CDR3 DNA reads as TGTGCCAGCAGTTTTAACGGCAGGGGAGGACGGACTAATGAAAAACTGTTTTTT.

The chain joins TRBV5-6 to TRBJ1-1; D not certain. Germline lookup yields CDR1 SGHDT and CDR2 YYEEEE. V lost 2 bases and J 5 bases, leaving 16 bases between the germline ends. This CDR3 has 15 amino acids. CDR3 protein: CASSFLRDARTEAFF. CDR3 nucleotide sequence: TGTGCCAGCAGCTTTCTCCGAGACGCACGAACTGAAGCTTTCTTT.

The chain couples TRBV4-3 to TRBJ2-3, with a weak D call TRBD1 (5 bases). Germline CDR1 is LGHNA and CDR2 is YSLEER. This CDR3 contains 14 residues. The V end was cut by 4 bases, the J end by 2 bases, with 10 bases between. The CDR3 spells CASSRREFTDTQYF. The CDR3 coding sequence is TGCGCCAGCAGCCGCAGGGAATTCACAGATACGCAGTATTTT.

This clonotype appeared many times. This rearrangement joins TRBV12-3 or TRBV12-4 to TRBJ2-1; the D gene is possibly TRBD2 (6 bases). This CDR3 is built from 16 residues. The V end lost 7 bases, the J end lost 0 bases, and 16 bases lay between the germline ends. Here the CDR3 DNA reads TGTGCCAGCATCCAGGGTCGGGGGAACTCCTACAATGAGCAGTTCTTC. Translating gives CASIQGRGNSYNEQFF.

The chain couples TRBV24-1 to TRBJ1-5; D ambiguous. The CDR3 has 12 residues. V lost 4 bases and J lost 1, with 1 base in between. Germline V gene data show CDR1 as KGHDR and CDR2 as SFDVKD. The CDR3 spells CATSESNQPQHF. The CDR3 nucleotides are TGTGCCACCAGTGAAAGCAATCAGCCCCAGCATTTT.

The rearrangement joins TRBV28 to TRBJ2-5, with 8 bases identical to TRBD2. Trimming took 5 bases from V and 1 from J; bases not matched to a gene: 3. The CDR3 is 14 residues long. The V gene's germline CDR1 is MDHEN and CDR2 SYDVKM. The CDR3 loop reads CASSKGTSQETQYF. CDR3 bases: TGTGCCAGCAGTAAGGGGACTAGCCAAGAGACCCAGTACTTC.

This clonotype showed up many times. The V and J genes are TRBV5-1 and TRBJ1-2, with D possibly TRBD1 on 5 matching bases. Germline assignment: CDR1 SGHRS and CDR2 YFSETQ. The CDR3 extends over 15 amino acids. Trimming removed 1 base from V and 1 base from J, with 11 bases in between. CDR3 protein: CASSLRDLHNYGYTF. In DNA, the CDR3 is TGCGCCAGCAGCTTGAGGGACCTACATAACTATGGCTACACCTTC.